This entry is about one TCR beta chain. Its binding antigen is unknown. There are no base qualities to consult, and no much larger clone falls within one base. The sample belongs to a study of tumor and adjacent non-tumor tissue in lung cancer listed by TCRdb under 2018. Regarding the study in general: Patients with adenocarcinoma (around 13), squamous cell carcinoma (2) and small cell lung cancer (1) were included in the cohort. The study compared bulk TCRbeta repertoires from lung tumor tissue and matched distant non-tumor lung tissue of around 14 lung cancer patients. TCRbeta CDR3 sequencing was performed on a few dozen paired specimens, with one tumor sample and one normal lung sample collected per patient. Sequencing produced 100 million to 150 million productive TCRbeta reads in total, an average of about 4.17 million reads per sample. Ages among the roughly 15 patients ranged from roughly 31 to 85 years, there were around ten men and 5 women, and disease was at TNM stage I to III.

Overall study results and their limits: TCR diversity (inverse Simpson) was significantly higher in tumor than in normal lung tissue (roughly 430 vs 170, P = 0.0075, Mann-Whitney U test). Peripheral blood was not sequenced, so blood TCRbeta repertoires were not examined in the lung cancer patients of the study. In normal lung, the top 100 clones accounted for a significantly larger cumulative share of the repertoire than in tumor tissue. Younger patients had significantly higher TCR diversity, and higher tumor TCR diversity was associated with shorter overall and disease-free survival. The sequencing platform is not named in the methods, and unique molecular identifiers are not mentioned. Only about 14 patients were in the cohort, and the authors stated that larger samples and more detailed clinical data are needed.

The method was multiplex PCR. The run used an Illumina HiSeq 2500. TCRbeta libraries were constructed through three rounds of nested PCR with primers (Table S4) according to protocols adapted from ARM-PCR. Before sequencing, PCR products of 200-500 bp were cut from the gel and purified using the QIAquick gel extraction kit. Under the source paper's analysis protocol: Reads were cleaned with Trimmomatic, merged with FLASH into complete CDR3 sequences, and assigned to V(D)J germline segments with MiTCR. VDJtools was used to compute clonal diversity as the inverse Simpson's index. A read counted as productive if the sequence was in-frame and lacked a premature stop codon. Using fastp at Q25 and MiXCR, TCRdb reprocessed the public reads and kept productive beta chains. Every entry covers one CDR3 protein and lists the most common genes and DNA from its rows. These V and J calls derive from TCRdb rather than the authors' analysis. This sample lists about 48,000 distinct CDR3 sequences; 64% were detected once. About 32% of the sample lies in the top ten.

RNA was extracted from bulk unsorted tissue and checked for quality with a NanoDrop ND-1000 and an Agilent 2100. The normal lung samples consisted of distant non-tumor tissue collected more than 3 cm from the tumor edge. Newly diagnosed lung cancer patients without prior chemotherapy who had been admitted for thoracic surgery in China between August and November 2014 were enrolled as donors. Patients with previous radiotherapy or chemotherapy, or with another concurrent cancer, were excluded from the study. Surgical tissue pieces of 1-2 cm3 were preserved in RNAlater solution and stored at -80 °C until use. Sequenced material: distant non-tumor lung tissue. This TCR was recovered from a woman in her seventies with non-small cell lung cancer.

The DNA is TGTGCCAGCAACTCTGGAGGGGTCGGATGGGGGGAATCCTACAATGAGCAGTTCTTC. Its translation is CASNSGGVGWGESYNEQFF. The receptor chain draws on TRBV6-2 or TRBV6-3 and TRBJ2-1; a weak D assignment points to TRBD2 (6 bases agree). Based on the germline V gene, the CDR1 and CDR2 sequences are MNHEY and SVGEGT. Deletion took 7 bases off V and 1 base off J, with a span of 26 bases between the germline ends. The CDR3 covers 19 residues, taking in both the cysteine and the phenylalanine. Only the CDR3 DNA is retained, 57 bases long and in frame from the first base.